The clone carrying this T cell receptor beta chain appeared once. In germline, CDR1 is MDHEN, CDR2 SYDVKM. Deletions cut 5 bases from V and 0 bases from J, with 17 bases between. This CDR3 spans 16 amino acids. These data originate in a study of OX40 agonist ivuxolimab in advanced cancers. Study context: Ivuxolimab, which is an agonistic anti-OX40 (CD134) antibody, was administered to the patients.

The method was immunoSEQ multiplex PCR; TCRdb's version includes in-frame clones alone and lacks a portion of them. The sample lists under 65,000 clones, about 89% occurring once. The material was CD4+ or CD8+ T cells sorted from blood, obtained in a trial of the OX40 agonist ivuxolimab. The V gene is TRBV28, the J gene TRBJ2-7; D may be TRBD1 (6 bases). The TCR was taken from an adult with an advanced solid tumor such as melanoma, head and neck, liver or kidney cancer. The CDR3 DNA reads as TGTGCCAGCAGTGACCCTTGGGACACCCACTCCTACGAGCAGTACTTC. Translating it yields CASSDPWDTHSYEQYF.